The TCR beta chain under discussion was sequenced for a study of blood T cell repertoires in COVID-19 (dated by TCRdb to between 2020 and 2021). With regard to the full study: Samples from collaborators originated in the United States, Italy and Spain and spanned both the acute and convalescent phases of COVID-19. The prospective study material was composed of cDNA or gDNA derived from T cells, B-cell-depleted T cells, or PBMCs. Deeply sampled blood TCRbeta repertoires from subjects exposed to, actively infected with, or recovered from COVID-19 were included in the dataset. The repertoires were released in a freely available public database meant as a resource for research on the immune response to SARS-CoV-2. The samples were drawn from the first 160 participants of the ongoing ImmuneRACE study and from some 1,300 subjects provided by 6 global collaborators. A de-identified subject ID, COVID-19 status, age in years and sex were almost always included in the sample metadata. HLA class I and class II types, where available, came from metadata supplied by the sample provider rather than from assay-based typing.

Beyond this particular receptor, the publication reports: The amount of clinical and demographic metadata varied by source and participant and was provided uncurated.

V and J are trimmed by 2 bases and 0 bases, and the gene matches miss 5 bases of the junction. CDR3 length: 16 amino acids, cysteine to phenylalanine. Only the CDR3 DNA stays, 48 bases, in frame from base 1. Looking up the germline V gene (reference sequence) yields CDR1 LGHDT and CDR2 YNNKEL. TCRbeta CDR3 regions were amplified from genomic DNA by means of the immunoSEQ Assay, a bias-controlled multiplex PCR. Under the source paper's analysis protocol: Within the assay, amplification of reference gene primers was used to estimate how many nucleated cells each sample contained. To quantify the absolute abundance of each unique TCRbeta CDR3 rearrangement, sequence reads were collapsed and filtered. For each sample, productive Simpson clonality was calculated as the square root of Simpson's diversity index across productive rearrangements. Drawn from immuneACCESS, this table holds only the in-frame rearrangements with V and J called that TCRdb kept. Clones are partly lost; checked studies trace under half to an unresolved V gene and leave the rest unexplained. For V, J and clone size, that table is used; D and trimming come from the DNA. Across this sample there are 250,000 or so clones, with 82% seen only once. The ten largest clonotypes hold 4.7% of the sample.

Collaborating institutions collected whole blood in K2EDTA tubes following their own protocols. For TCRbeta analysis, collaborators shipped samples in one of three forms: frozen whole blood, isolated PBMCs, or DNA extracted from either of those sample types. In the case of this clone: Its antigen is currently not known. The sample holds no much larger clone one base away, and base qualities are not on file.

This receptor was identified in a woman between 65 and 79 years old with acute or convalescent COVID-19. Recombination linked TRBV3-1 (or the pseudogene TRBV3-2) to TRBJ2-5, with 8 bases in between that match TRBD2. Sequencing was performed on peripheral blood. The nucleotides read TGTGCCAGCAGCCAATCAGGAGCGGGGGACCAAGAGACCCAGTACTTC. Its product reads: CASSQSGAGDQETQYF.